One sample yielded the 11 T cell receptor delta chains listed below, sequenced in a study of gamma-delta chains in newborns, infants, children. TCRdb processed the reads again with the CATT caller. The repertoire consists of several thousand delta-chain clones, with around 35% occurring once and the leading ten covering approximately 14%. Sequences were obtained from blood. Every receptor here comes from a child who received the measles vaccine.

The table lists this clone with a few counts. CDR3 nucleotide sequence: TGTGCCTTGTACGATTCCCTCTGGGGGATACGCGACACCGATAAACTCATCTTT. Translated: CALYDSLWGIRDTDKLIF. J is TRDJ1 and V is TRDV3; 12 bases are a match to TRDD3. V lost 3 bases, J lost 0 bases, and 14 bases stayed unmatched. Germline V gene sequence: CDR1 TVYSNPD, CDR2 GDNSRS (reference sequence). CDR3 length: 18 residues.

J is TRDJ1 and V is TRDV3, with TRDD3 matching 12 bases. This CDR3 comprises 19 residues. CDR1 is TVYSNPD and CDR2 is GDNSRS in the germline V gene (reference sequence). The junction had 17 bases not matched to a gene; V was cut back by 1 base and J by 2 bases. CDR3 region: CAFISSYMNWGIQTDKLIF. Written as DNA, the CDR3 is TGTGCCTTTATTTCTTCCTACATGAACTGGGGGATACAAACCGATAAACTCATCTTT.

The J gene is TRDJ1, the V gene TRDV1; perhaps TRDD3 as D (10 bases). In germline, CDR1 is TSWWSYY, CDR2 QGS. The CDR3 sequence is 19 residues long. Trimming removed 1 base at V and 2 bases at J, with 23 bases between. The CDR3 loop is CALGEPPFLRLGDTDKLIF. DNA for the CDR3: TGTGCTCTTGGGGAACCCCCCTTCCTACGACTGGGGGATACCGATAAACTCATCTTT.

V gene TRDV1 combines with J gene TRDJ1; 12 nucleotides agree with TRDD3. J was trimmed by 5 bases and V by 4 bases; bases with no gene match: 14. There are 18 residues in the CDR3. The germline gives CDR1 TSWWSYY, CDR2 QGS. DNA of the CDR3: TGTGCTCTTGGGGGCGACATTCCGCTGGGGGATACGTGGGATAAACTCATCTTT. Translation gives CALGGDIPLGDTWDKLIF.

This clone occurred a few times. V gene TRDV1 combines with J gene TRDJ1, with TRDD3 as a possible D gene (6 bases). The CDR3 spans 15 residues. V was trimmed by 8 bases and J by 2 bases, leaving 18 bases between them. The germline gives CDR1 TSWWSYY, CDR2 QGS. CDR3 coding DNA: TGTGCTCTTTCCCTATACCTCTGGGGAACCGATAAACTCATCTTT. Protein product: CALSLYLWGTDKLIF.

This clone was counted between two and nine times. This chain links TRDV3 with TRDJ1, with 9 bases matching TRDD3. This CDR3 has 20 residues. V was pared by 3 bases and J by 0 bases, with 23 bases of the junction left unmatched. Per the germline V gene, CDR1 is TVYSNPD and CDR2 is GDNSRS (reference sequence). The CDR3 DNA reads TGTGCCTTCCGGTTCCCCTTTTGGGGGATAAGGAGGGGAGACACCGATAAACTCATCTTT. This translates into CAFRFPFWGIRRGDTDKLIF. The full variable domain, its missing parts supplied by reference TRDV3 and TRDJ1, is CDKVTQSSPDQTVASGSEVVLLCTYDTVYSNPDLFWYRIRPDYSFQFVFYGDNSRSEGADFTQGRFSVKHILTQKAFHLVISPVRTEDSATYYCAFRFPFWGIRRGDTDKLIFGKGTRVTVEP.

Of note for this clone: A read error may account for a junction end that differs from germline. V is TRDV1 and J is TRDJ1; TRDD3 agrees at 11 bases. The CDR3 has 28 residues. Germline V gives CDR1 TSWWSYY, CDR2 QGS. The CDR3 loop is CALGGNQAFLLYWGIGVARKCGIDKIIF. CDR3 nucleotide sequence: TGTGCTCTTGGGGGGAACCAGGCCTTCCTCCTATACTGGGGGATAGGAGTAGCGCGGAAGTGTGGGATCGATAAAATCATCTTT.

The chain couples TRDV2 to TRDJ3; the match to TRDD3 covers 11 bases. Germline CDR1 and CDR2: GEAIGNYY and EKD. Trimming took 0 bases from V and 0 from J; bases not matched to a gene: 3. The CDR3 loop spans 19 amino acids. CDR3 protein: CACDTYWGISSWDTRQMFF. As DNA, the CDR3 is TGTGCCTGTGACACCTACTGGGGGATAAGCTCCTGGGACACCCGACAGATGTTTTTC.

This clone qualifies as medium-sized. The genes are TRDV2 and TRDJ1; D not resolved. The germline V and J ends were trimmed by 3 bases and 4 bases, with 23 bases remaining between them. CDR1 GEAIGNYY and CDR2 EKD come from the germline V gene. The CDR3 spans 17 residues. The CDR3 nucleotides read TGTGCCTGTGACGCGTTCCCAGCCCCGGATTCGGTCGATAAACTCATCTTT. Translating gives CACDAFPAPDSVDKLIF.

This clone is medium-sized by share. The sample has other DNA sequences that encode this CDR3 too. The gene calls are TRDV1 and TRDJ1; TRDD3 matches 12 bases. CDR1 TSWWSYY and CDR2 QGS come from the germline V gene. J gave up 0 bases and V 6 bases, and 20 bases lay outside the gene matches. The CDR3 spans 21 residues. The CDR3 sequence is CALGGPYPLLGDTYYTDKLIF. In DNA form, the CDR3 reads TGTGCTCTTGGTGGGCCCTACCCTTTACTGGGGGATACTTACTACACCGATAAACTCATCTTT.

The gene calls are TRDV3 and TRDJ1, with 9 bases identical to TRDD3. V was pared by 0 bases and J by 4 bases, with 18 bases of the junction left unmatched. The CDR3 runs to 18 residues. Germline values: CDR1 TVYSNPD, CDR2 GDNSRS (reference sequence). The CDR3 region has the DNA TGTGCCTTTAGACCCCCTTTCCTACGCTGCTGGGGGATCGATAAACTCATCTTT. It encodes CAFRPPFLRCWGIDKLIF.